These T cell receptor beta chains were read from a single sample in a study of regulatory T cells in long-lasting Graves disease. TCRdb analysed the multiplex PCR reads with MiXCR anew, one entry per CDR3 protein. The sample records about 500,000 distinct CDR3 sequences, roughly 17% being singletons. Another study also made use of these data, one on T cells in Graves' hyperthyroidism and ophthalmopathy.

Sequenced here: peripheral blood mononuclear cells (PBMCs), sampled at new diagnosis, from a patient treated with antithyroid drugs. The receptors were sampled from a man between 35 and 55 years old with Graves disease. The CDR3 runs from the conserved cysteine through the conserved F or W. Size tells how often a clone was seen (once, few, many) or the class of an expanded clone, and some rows leave it out.

few | TRBJ2-5 | TRBV11-2 | CASSPSVGQQETQYF
many | TRBJ1-6 | TRBV7-9 | CASSLATGGLSPLHF
many | TRBJ2-1 | TRBV7-9 | CAVPGRSYNEQFF
many | TRBJ2-7 | TRBV28 | CASSFFGGAHEQYF
few | TRBJ2-2 | TRBV5-1 | CASSLSRALSTGELFF
- | TRBJ1-5 | TRBV12-3/TRBV12-4 | CASSFSRSNQPQHF
many | TRBJ2-1 | TRBV28 | CASSFPRQGTGNEQFF
many | TRBJ2-4 | TRBV3-1 | CASSRSLDRAKNIQYF
- | TRBJ2-6 | TRBV7-9 | CASSSHFLEISSGANVLTF
- | TRBJ2-3 | TRBV20-1 | CSARRVAGGPADTQYF
many | TRBJ1-1 | TRBV18 | CASSRQGGSTEAFF
many | TRBJ2-3 | TRBV20-1 | CSASASSTDTQYF
many | TRBJ2-1 | TRBV28 | CAIQDSRSFYNEQFF
many | TRBJ1-1 | TRBV20-1 | CSAPLPRFTWGGTEAFF
many | TRBJ1-5 | TRBV18 | CASSPQTGKPQHF
many | TRBJ2-2 | TRBV11-3 | CASSLNRITGELFF
many | TRBJ2-7 | TRBV7-8 | CASSLGVSGSPGVGQYF
few | TRBJ2-2 | TRBV7-2 | CASSRHLTGGRVFAGELFF
many | TRBJ2-1 | TRBV12-3/TRBV12-4 | CASSPLLAGGPGEQFF
many | TRBJ2-3 | TRBV18 | CASSPPSGTDTQYF
many | TRBJ2-7 | TRBV11-2 | CASSQIAGVVYEQYF
many | TRBJ2-3 | TRBV24-1 | CATSETTGIVDTQYF
many | TRBJ2-3 | TRBV20-1 | CSAPGRGVSKDTQYF
many | TRBJ2-5 | TRBV15 | CATSRDYEGGGETQYF
few | TRBJ1-3 | TRBV10-3 | CAISEGLRQGMISGNTIYF
many | TRBJ1-5 | TRBV15 | CATSRDFGGSSQPQHF
many | TRBJ2-7 | TRBV7-2 | CASSLTKGTYEQYF
many | TRBJ2-7 | TRBV5-1 | CASSGREPLEQYF
few | TRBJ2-7 | TRBV19 | CASSIKEIAGASYEQYF
few | TRBJ2-7 | TRBV11-3 | CASMSSFPNEQYF
few | TRBJ2-7 | TRBV15 | CATSRATDPRVQYF
many | TRBJ2-7 | TRBV20-1 | CSARPGQAREQYF
few | TRBJ1-6 | TRBV7-2 | CASSNRGRENSPLHF
few | TRBJ2-7 | TRBV14 | CASSQRLAGNYEQYF
few | TRBJ2-1 | TRBV19 | CASDESGFGSYNEQFF
few | TRBJ1-1 | TRBV7-2 | CASSFDRGSTEAFF
many | TRBJ2-5 | TRBV5-1 | CASSLGGVEETQYF
many | TRBJ2-3 | TRBV28 | CASTLGGKDTQYF
few | TRBJ1-6 | TRBV28 | CASKGAVQGYNSPLHF
many | TRBJ2-1 | TRBV7-3 | CASSLTGLAGGRYNEQFF
few | TRBJ2-1 | TRBV14 | CASRPRGDYNEQFF
few | TRBJ2-1 | TRBV18 | CASSRPGTGNEQFF
many | TRBJ2-7 | TRBV20-1 | CSARGGTNVYEQYF
few | TRBJ2-6 | TRBV5-1 | CASSLTGDRLSGANVPTF
many | TRBJ1-2 | TRBV2 | CASRPQGLLPYGYTF
few | TRBJ2-1 | TRBV7-2 | CASSLEGWPSYNEQFF
few | TRBJ2-2 | TRBV24-1 | CATRVTGGSGELFF
- | TRBJ2-5 | TRBV12-3/TRBV12-4 | CASSPTWETQYF
many | TRBJ2-3 | TRBV11-1 | CASSSSGGVSDTQYF
many | TRBJ2-3 | TRBV20-1 | CSANSGRVTDTQYF
- | TRBJ2-1 | TRBV12-3/TRBV12-4 | CASARGSYNEQFF
few | TRBJ1-3 | TRBV18 | CASAHTSGNTIYF
many | TRBJ2-5 | TRBV2 | CASSELGTSLFETQYF
few | TRBJ1-2 | TRBV6-1 | CASSESTTDRLPYGYTF
- | TRBJ2-1 | TRBV28 | CAGGPPLGNEQFF